This T cell receptor (beta chain) was observed in a study of T cell responses to AZD1222 COVID-19 vaccine. Findings and caveats of the study: Donor demographics were predominantly white British with a female majority; clonal diversity may be underestimated. The study identified only five to seven AZD1222 recipients as seropositive at baseline.

The assay was immunoSEQ multiplex PCR, and TCRdb's table has in-frame clones only and misses some. The sample carries around 84,000 clones, around 92% recorded once. In germline, CDR1 is SGHRS, CDR2 YFSETQ. V shed 0 bases, J shed 0 bases, and the junction held 2 bases outside the gene matches. CDR3 length equals 16 residues. As regards this clone: Antigen: not known.

J is TRBJ2-1 and V is TRBV5-1; 8 bases align to TRBD2. The receptor was isolated from an adult in good health. This material consisted of peripheral blood, taken on day 0 of MenACWY control vaccination. This CDR3 reads CASSLGAGVSYNEQFF. DNA of the CDR3: TGCGCCAGCAGCTTGGGAGCGGGAGTCTCCTACAATGAGCAGTTCTTC. Full variable domain (remainder filled in from reference TRBV5-1 and TRBJ2-1): KAGVTQTPRYLIKTRGQQVTLSCSPISGHRSVSWYQQTPGQGLQFLFEYFSETQRNKGNFPGRFSGRQFSNSRSEMNVSTLELGDSALYLCASSLGAGVSYNEQFFGPGTRLTVL.